Listed here are 8 T cell receptor beta chains from one sample, sequenced in a study of blood T cells in healthy people across ages. Then a second PCR, running about 7 to 11 cycles, was carried out with a sample-barcoded 5' primer and a J-beta primer mix. TCRdb fed the 5' RACE reads into MiXCR, producing one record per CDR3 protein. The sample lists under 2,000,000 distinct CDR3 sequences; approximately 50% were seen once. Input material: blood. The receptors originated from a woman in her forties in good health.

The CDR3 coding sequence is TGCAGCGTTGACGGCGGACACTACGAGCAGTACTTC. The encoded protein is CSVDGGHYEQYF. The gene calls are TRBV29-1 and TRBJ2-7; D perhaps matches TRBD1 (5 bases). The V gene lost 3 bases and the J gene lost 3 bases, with 9 bases spanning the gap. The CDR3 has 12 amino acids. CDR1 and CDR2 (germline): SQVTM, ANQGSEA.

A note on this clonotype: This may stem from a read error, because a much larger clone lies one nucleotide away. This chain connects TRBV27 to TRBJ2-5; 9 bases agree with TRBD1. The ends lost 5 bases at V and 3 bases at J; junction bases unmatched: 4. This CDR3 has 14 residues. The germline V gene has CDR1 MNHEY and CDR2 SMNVEV (reference sequence). For the CDR3, the DNA is TGTGCCAGCAGTGCCTGGACAGGGGAAGAGACCCAGTACTTC. It specifies CASSAWTGEETQYF.

This chain connects TRBV20-1 to TRBJ2-1; D is unresolved. Between the trimmed V and J ends, which lost 5 bases and 2 bases, there was a span of 10 bases. This CDR3 has 13 residues. Germline V CDR1 and CDR2: DFQATT, SNEGSKA (reference sequence). The CDR3 region has the DNA TGCAGTGCTCTTGGCACTGCCTACAATGAGCAGTTCTTC. Protein: CSALGTAYNEQFF.

The rearrangement links TRBV27 to TRBJ1-4, with 7 nucleotides matching TRBD1. Germline V gives CDR1 MNHEY, CDR2 SMNVEV (reference sequence). This CDR3 is built from 12 residues. V was pared by 6 bases and J by 6 bases, with 1 base of the junction left unmatched. In nucleotides, the CDR3 is TGTGCCAGCAGGGGGACAGATGAAAAACTGTTTTTT. It yields the protein CASRGTDEKLFF.

The chain combines TRBV6-5 with TRBJ2-2; D not resolved. V lost 0 bases to trimming and J lost 1 base, with 6 bases between them. Per the germline V gene, CDR1 is MNHEY and CDR2 is SVGAGI. The CDR3 has 15 amino acids. The CDR3: CASSYSAENTGELFF. DNA for the CDR3: TGTGCCAGCAGTTACTCCGCGGAGAACACCGGGGAGCTGTTTTTT.

The CDR3 DNA sequence: TGCAGCGTCCGCGGAGGGGGACGTGGCTACACCTTC. Translated: CSVRGGGRGYTF. The chain couples TRBV29-1 to TRBJ1-2, with D possibly matching TRBD1 (6 bases). Germline V gene sequence: CDR1 SQVTM, CDR2 ANQGSEA. The CDR3 covers 12 residues. Trimming took off 6 bases at V and 7 bases at J, with 15 bases between the two ends.

This chain links TRBV7-9 with TRBJ2-1, with 9 positions matching TRBD1. V shed 0 bases, J shed 6 bases, and the junction held 6 bases outside the gene matches. The CDR3 contains 16 residues. The V gene's germline CDR1 is SEHNR and CDR2 FQNEAQ (reference sequence). The CDR3 reads CASSLAGQGSINEQFF. CDR3 bases: TGTGCCAGCAGCTTAGCGGGACAGGGTTCGATCAATGAGCAGTTCTTC.

The V call is TRBV6-2 or TRBV6-3, the J call TRBJ1-2; D not resolved. The CDR3 contains 17 residues. Germline loops: CDR1 MNHEY, CDR2 SVGEGT. Trimming took off 0 bases at V and 6 bases at J, with 20 bases between the two ends. CDR3 bases: TGTGCCAGCAGTTACTCGGAGGGTTATATCTCGAGGCATGGCTACACCTTC. Amino acids: CASSYSEGYISRHGYTF.